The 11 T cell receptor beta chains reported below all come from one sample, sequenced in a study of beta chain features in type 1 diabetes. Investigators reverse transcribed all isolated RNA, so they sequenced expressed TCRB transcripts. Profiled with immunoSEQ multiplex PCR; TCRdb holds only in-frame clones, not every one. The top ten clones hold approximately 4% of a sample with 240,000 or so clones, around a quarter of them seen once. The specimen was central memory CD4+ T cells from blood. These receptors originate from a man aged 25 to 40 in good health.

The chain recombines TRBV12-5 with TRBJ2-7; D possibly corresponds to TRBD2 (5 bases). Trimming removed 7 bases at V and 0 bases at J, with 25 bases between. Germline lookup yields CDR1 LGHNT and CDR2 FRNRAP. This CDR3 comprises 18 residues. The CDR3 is CASATHPWTVTSSYEQYF. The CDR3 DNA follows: TGTGCTAGTGCCACGCACCCCTGGACGGTCACTAGCTCCTACGAGCAGTACTTC.

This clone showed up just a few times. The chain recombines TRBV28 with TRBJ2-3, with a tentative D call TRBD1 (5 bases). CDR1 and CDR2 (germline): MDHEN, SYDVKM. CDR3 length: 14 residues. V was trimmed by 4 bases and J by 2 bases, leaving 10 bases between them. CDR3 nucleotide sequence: TGTGCCAGCAGTTCCCCGACAGACACAGATACGCAGTATTTT. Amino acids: CASSSPTDTDTQYF.

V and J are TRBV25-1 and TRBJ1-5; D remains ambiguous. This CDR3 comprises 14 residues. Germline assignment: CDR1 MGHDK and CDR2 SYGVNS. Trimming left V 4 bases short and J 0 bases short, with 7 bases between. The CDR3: CASSVGNSNQPQHF. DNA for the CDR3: TGTGCCAGCAGTGTGGGGAATAGCAATCAGCCCCAGCATTTT.

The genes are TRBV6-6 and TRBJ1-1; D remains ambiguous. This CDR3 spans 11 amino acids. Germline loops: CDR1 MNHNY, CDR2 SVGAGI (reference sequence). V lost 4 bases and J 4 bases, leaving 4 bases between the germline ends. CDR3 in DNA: TGTGCCAGCAGTTGGGGCACTGAAGCTTTCTTT. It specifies CASSWGTEAFF.

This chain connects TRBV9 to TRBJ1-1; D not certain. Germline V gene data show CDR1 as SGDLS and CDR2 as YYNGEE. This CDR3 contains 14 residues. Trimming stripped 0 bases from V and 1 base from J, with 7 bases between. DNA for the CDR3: TGTGCCAGCAGCGTAGAGGCCGGGAACACTGAAGCTTTCTTT. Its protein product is CASSVEAGNTEAFF.

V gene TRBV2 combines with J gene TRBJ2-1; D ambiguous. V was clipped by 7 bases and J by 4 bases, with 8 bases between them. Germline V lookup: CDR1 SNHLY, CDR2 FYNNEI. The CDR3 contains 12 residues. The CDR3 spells CASTFGYNEQFF. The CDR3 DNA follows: TGTGCCAGCACTTTCGGATACAATGAGCAGTTCTTC.

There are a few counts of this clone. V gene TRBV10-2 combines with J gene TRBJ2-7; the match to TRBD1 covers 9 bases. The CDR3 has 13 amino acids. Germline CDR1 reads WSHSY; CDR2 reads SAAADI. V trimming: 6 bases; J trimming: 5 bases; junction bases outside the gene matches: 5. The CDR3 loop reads CASRPQGADEQYF. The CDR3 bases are TGCGCCAGCAGACCACAGGGGGCAGACGAGCAGTACTTC.

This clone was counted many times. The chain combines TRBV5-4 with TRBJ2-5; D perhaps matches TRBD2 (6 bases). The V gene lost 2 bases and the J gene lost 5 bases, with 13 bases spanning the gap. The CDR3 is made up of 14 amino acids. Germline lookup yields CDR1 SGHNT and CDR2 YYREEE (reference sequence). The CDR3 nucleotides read TGTGCCAGCAGCTTAAACACGGGAGCGGAGACCCAGTACTTC. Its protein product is CASSLNTGAETQYF.

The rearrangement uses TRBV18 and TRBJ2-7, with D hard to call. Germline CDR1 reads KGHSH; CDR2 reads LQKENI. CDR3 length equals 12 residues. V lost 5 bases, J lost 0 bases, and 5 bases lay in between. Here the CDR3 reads CASSADSYEQYF. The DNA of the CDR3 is TGTGCCAGCTCAGCAGACTCCTACGAGCAGTACTTC.

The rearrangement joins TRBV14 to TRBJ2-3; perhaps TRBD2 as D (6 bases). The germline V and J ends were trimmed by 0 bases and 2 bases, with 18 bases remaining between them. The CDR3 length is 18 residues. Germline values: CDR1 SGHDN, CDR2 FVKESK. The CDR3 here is CASSQDLGRGKYTDTQYF. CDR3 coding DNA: TGTGCCAGCAGCCAAGATCTCGGACGGGGGAAGTACACAGATACGCAGTATTTT.

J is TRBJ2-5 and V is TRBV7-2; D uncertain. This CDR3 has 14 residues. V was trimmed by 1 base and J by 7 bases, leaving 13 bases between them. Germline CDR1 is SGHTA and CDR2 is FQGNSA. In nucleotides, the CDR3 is TGTGCCAGCAGCTTAGATGAACGGAGAGGGACCCAGTACTTC. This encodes CASSLDERRGTQYF.